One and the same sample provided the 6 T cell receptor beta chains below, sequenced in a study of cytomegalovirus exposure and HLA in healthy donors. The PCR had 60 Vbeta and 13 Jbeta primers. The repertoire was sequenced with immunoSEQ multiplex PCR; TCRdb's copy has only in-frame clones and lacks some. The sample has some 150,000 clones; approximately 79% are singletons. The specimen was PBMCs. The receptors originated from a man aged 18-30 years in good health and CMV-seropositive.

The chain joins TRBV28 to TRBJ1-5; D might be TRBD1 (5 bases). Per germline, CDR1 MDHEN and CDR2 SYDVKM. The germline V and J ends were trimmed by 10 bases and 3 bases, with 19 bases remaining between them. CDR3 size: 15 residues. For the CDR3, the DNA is TGTGCCAACTCCCGGCAGGGCCTACCCAATCAGCCCCAGCATTTT. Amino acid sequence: CANSRQGLPNQPQHF.

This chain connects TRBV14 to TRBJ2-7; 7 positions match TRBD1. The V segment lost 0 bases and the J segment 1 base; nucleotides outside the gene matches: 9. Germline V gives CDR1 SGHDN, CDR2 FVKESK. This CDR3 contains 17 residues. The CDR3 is CASSQEGGQEKSYEQYF. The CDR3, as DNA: TGTGCCAGCAGCCAAGAAGGTGGACAGGAGAAATCCTACGAGCAGTACTTC.

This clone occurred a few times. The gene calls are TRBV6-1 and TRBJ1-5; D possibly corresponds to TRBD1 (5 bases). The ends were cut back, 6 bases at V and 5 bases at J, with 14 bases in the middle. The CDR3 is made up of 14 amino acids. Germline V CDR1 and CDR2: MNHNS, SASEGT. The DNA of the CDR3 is TGTGCCAGCAGAGAAAGGGGAGGGCATCAGCCCCAGCATTTT. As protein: CASRERGGHQPQHF.

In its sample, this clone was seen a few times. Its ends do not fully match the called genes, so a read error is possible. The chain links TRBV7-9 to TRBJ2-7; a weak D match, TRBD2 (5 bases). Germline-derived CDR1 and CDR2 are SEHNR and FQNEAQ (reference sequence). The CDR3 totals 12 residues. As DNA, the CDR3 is TGTTCCAGCAGCCAGGACTTGGGGGAGCAGTACTTC. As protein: CSSSQDLGEQYF.

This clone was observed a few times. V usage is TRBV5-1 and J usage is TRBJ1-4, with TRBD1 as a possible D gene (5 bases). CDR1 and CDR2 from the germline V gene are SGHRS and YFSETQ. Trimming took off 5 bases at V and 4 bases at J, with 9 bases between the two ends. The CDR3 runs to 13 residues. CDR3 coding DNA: TGCGCCAGCAGAAAAGACAGTAATGAAAAACTGTTTTTT. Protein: CASRKDSNEKLFF.

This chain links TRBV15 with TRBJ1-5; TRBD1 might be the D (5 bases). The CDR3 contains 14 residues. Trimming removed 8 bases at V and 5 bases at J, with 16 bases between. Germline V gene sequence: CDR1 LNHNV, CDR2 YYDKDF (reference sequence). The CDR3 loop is CATGLSGTYQPQHF. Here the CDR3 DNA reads TGTGCCACCGGCCTAAGTGGGACTTATCAGCCCCAGCATTTT.